The 10 T cell receptor beta chains listed next were all sequenced from one sample in a study of blood T cell repertoires in COVID-19. The table came from immunoSEQ multiplex PCR; TCRdb's copy has only in-frame clones and leaves some out. The data contain a few hundred thousand clones, 80% to 90% of them seen just once; the ten biggest clones take up under 3.5%. Specimen: peripheral blood. The receptors were gathered from a woman aged 25 to 39 with active or convalescent COVID-19.

This rearrangement joins TRBV3-1 (or the pseudogene TRBV3-2) to TRBJ2-1, with TRBD2 matching over 8 bases. CDR3 size: 15 residues. CDR1 and CDR2 (germline): LGHDT, YNNKEL (reference sequence). V dropped 4 bases and J dropped 12; count of bases not matched to a gene: 14. The CDR3: CASSRSGLAPGGQFF. For the CDR3, the DNA is TGTGCCAGCAGCCGATCCGGACTAGCTCCGGGTGGGCAGTTCTTC.

The V gene is TRBV4-3, the J gene TRBJ1-5, with 9 bases matching TRBD1. Germline V gene lookup returns CDR1 LGHNA and CDR2 YSLEER. This CDR3 is built from 16 residues. Unmatched junction bases numbered 6, after V lost 0 bases and J lost 6 bases. The CDR3 region has the DNA TGCGCCAGCAGCCAAGATTTACAGGGGGCTGGTCAGCCCCAGCATTTT. Its translation is CASSQDLQGAGQPQHF.

The V and J genes are TRBV25-1 and TRBJ1-2, with a possible D match to TRBD1 (6 bases). Deletions cut 8 bases from V and 8 bases from J, with 15 bases between. CDR1 and CDR2 from the germline V gene are MGHDK and SYGVNS. CDR3 length equals 12 residues. Here the CDR3 DNA reads TGTGCCAGCCGAGAAGGGGGGGGCGGCTACACCTTC. As protein: CASREGGGGYTF.

This rearrangement joins TRBV9 to TRBJ1-4, with 8 bases aligning to TRBD1. The J segment lost 8 bases and the V segment lost 0 bases, leaving 9 bases of the junction unmatched. Germline V CDR1 and CDR2: SGDLS, YYNGEE. The CDR3 is made up of 16 amino acids. CDR3 DNA sequence: TGTGCCAGCAGCGTAGGCCAGGACAGGGTCTACGAAAAACTGTTTTTT. This codes for CASSVGQDRVYEKLFF.

A single count supports this clone. V and J are TRBV19 and TRBJ2-7, with a possible D match to TRBD1 (5 bases). Germline V CDR1 and CDR2: LNHDA, SQIVND (reference sequence). Trimming stripped 5 bases from V and 2 bases from J, with 13 bases between. The CDR3 runs to 14 residues. The CDR3 here is CASSEVGEAYEQYF. The DNA of the CDR3 is TGTGCCAGTAGTGAAGTAGGGGAAGCCTACGAGCAGTACTTC. Variable domain in full (rest from reference TRBV19 and TRBJ2-7): DGGITQSPKYLFRKEGQNVTLSCEQNLNHDAMYWYRQDPGQGLRLIYYSQIVNDFQKGDIAEGYSVSREKKESFPLTVTSAQKNPTAFYLCASSEVGEAYEQYFGPGTRLTVT.

This clone was recorded a few times. V and J are TRBV6-2 or TRBV6-3 and TRBJ1-5; 7 bases align to TRBD1. Germline values: CDR1 MNHEY, CDR2 SVGEGT. V shed 5 bases and J 5 bases; nucleotides not matched to a gene: 15. CDR3 length: 17 amino acids. The CDR3: CASSNHAIDRAHQPQHF. The DNA of the CDR3 is TGTGCCAGCAGTAATCATGCCATTGACAGGGCACATCAGCCCCAGCATTTT.

The chain couples TRBV7-9 to TRBJ1-1, with unresolved D. Trimming removed 2 bases at V and 4 bases at J, with 14 bases between. This CDR3 contains 15 residues. Germline CDR1 SEHNR, CDR2 FQNEAQ (reference sequence). The CDR3, as DNA: TGTGCCAGCAGCTTATTCATTGGGCCCGGCACTGAAGCTTTCTTT. Translating it yields CASSLFIGPGTEAFF.

The chain joins TRBV28 to TRBJ1-1; 8 bases agree with TRBD1. The CDR3 extends over 16 amino acids. Germline CDR1 is MDHEN and CDR2 is SYDVKM. V shed 6 bases and J 4 bases; nucleotides not matched to a gene: 13. CDR3 nucleotide sequence: TGTGCCAGCAGAATAAGGTTATCGCAGGGGGCCACTGAAGCTTTCTTT. Residues: CASRIRLSQGATEAFF.

This clone has more than one count but fewer than ten. This chain connects TRBV4-3 to TRBJ1-6; D not certain. This CDR3 has 15 residues. V was cut by 5 bases and J by 0 bases, with 8 bases left in between. Germline V gene sequence: CDR1 LGHNA, CDR2 YSLEER. The CDR3 spells CASSGDRSYNSPLHF. DNA of the CDR3: TGCGCCAGCAGCGGAGATCGCTCCTATAATTCACCCCTCCACTTT.

V usage is TRBV24-1 and J usage is TRBJ2-3; 10 nucleotides match TRBD1. The CDR3 length is 15 residues. Germline trimming cut 10 bases from V and 3 bases from J; bases unmatched to any gene: 9. CDR1 is KGHDR and CDR2 is SFDVKD in the germline V gene. Written as DNA, the CDR3 is TGTGCCACTACCCGAGGGACAGGGGCGACAGATACGCAGTATTTT. Residues: CATTRGTGATDTQYF.